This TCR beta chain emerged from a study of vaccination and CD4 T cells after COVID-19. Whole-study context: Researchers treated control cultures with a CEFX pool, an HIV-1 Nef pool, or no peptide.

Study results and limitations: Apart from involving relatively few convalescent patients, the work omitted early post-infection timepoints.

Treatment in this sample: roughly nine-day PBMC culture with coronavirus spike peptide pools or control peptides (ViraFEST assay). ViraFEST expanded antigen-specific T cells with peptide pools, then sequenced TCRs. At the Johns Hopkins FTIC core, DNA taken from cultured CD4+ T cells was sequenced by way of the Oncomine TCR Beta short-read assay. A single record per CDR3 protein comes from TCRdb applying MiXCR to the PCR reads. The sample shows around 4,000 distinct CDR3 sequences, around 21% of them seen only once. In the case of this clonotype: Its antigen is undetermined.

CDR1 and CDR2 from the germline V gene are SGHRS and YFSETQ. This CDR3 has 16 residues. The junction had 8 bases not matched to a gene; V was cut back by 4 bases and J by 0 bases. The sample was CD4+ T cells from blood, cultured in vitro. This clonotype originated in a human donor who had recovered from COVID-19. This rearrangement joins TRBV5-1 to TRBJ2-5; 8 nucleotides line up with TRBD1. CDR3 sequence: CASSLGQVPYQETQYF. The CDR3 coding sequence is TGCGCCAGCAGCCTGGGACAGGTGCCGTACCAAGAGACCCAGTACTTC.